The 2 T cell receptor beta chains below come from one sample, sequenced in a study of early stage breast cancer tumors. Data came from immunoSEQ multiplex PCR; TCRdb stores just in-frame clones and leaves some out. The sample has about 72,000 clones, more than 60% seen once; the top ten hold approximately 3.7%. The source material was blood. The receptors derive from a person between 55 and 70 years old with breast cancer.

J is TRBJ1-4 and V is TRBV27, with 9 bases lining up with TRBD1. The CDR3 is 17 residues long. CDR1 MNHEY and CDR2 SMNVEV come from the germline V gene (reference sequence). V shed 0 bases and J 10 bases; nucleotides not matched to a gene: 12. This chain's CDR3 is CASSLSTSPGQGRKLFF. CDR3 in DNA: TGTGCCAGCAGTTTATCTACATCACCGGGACAGGGTCGAAAACTGTTTTTT.

V gene TRBV4-2 combines with J gene TRBJ2-7; either TRBD1 or TRBD2 may fit D (5 bases each). Per germline, CDR1 LGHNA and CDR2 YNFKEQ. Trimming took 5 bases from V and 4 from J, leaving 15 bases between them. This CDR3 comprises 14 residues. The CDR3 loop reads CASSSGTGPYEQYF. CDR3 bases: TGTGCCAGCAGCTCCGGGACGGGCCCTTACGAGCAGTACTTC.